The 27 T cell receptor beta chains listed next were all sequenced from one sample in a study of cytomegalovirus exposure and HLA in healthy donors. PCR employed 60 Vbeta and 13 Jbeta primers. Sequencing was performed with immunoSEQ multiplex PCR; in TCRdb, only in-frame clones are kept and a portion is missing. The sample consists of 100,000 to 150,000 clones, roughly 78% of them appearing once. The sequenced sample consisted of PBMCs. These TCRs come from a middle-aged man in good health and CMV-seronegative.

The chain has TRBV9 and TRBJ2-6; D may be TRBD1 (5 bases). The germline V gene has CDR1 SGDLS and CDR2 YYNGEE. Between the trimmed V and J ends, which lost 0 bases and 0 bases, there was a span of 13 bases. The CDR3 runs 18 residues. CDR3 amino acids: CASSVVTASPSGANVLTF. The CDR3 DNA reads as TGTGCCAGCAGCGTAGTGACAGCTTCGCCCTCTGGGGCCAACGTCCTGACTTTC.

The J gene is TRBJ1-1, the V gene TRBV29-1, with D unclear. The ends were cut back, 8 bases at V and 0 bases at J, with 16 bases in the middle. CDR3 size: 14 residues. CDR1 is SQVTM and CDR2 is ANQGSEA in the germline V gene. DNA for the CDR3: TGCAGCAGCTCGACCAGCGGGATGAACACTGAAGCTTTCTTT. Translated: CSSSTSGMNTEAFF.

V is TRBV11-2 and J is TRBJ1-3, with no clear D. V was pared by 8 bases and J by 4 bases, with 21 bases between. Per germline, CDR1 SGHAT and CDR2 FQNNGV. The CDR3 length is 16 residues. The CDR3 is CASGPTPDKVGNTIYF. The CDR3 DNA reads TGTGCCAGCGGGCCCACCCCTGATAAAGTCGGAAACACCATATATTTT.

With regard to this clone: Likely a read error: the CDR3 ends without its conserved phenylalanine or tryptophan. The chain recombines TRBV29-1 with TRBJ1-1; 9 bases line up with TRBD1. V trimming: 7 bases; J trimming: 4 bases; junction bases outside the gene matches: 7. This CDR3 is 13 amino acids long. CDR1 is SQVTM, CDR2 ANQGSEA, per germline. This CDR3 reads CSGNRGLGTEAFV. In DNA, the CDR3 is TGCAGCGGGAACAGGGGGCTAGGCACTGAAGCTTTCGTT.

This chain joins TRBV7-2 and TRBJ2-7, with 8 bases fitting TRBD1. The germline gives CDR1 SGHTA, CDR2 FQGNSA. This CDR3 is 13 amino acids long. V shed 4 bases and J 6 bases; nucleotides not matched to a gene: 5. The CDR3: CASSSRQGIEQYF. The CDR3 DNA is TGTGCCAGCAGCTCAAGACAGGGGATCGAGCAGTACTTC. Complete variable domain (other parts from reference TRBV7-2 and TRBJ2-7): GAGVSQSPSNKVTEKGKDVELRCDPISGHTALYWYRQSLGQGLEFLIYFQGNSAPDKSGLPSDRFSAERTGGSVSTLTIQRTQQEDSAVYLCASSSRQGIEQYFGPGTRLTVT.

The rearrangement uses TRBV5-4 and TRBJ2-7; 11 bases map to TRBD1. The trim removed 0 bases at V and 4 bases at J, leaving 3 bases unmatched. This CDR3 has 15 residues. The germline CDR1 and CDR2 sequences are SGHNT and YYREEE (reference sequence). CDR3 coding DNA: TGTGCCAGCAGCTTGGGGACAGGGGGCTGGTACGAGCAGTACTTC. Its translation is CASSLGTGGWYEQYF.

The chain links TRBV28 to TRBJ2-7; D possibly corresponds to TRBD1 (6 bases). The CDR3 length is 14 residues. V was trimmed by 7 bases and J by 2 bases, leaving 15 bases between them. Germline values: CDR1 MDHEN, CDR2 SYDVKM. This CDR3 is CASNSYRVPYEQYF. In nucleotides, the CDR3 is TGTGCCAGCAATTCCTACAGGGTTCCCTACGAGCAGTACTTC.

The chain recombines TRBV5-1 with TRBJ2-1; D is unresolved. The CDR3 is made up of 15 amino acids. Germline-derived CDR1 and CDR2 are SGHRS and YFSETQ. The V gene lost 2 bases and the J gene lost 0 bases, with 9 bases spanning the gap. The CDR3 loop reads CASSLATSSYNEQFF. The CDR3 region has the DNA TGCGCCAGCAGCTTAGCGACCAGCTCCTACAATGAGCAGTTCTTC.

The CDR3 nucleotides are TGTGCCAGTGCGTCTGGGACAGGGAACTCTGGGGCCAACGTCCTGACTTTC. Protein product: CASASGTGNSGANVLTF. The chain links TRBV18 to TRBJ2-6; 9 bases align to TRBD1. Germline CDR1 and CDR2: KGHSH and LQKENI. V lost 9 bases and J lost 0; bases outside the gene matches: 9. The length of the CDR3 is 17 residues.

The V call is TRBV6-1, the J call TRBJ2-7; TRBD2 matches at 8 bases. The DNA end is a closer match to TRBJ2-5, so the J assignment may be wrong. Germline lookup yields CDR1 MNHNS and CDR2 SASEGT. The CDR3 extends over 15 amino acids. The CDR3 DNA is TGTGCCAGCAGTGAATCGCGGGGGGAGTGGGAGACCCAGTACTTC. Translating it yields CASSESRGEWETQYF.

This chain joins TRBV18 and TRBJ2-2; 10 nucleotides line up with TRBD1. The CDR3 extends over 16 amino acids. V dropped 5 bases and J dropped 3; count of bases not matched to a gene: 6. CDR1 and CDR2 (germline): KGHSH, LQKENI. CDR3 protein: CASSETGGSYTGELFF. The CDR3, as DNA: TGTGCCAGCTCAGAGACAGGGGGCTCGTACACCGGGGAGCTGTTTTTT. Using reference TRBV18 and TRBJ2-2 for the parts outside the CDR3, the full variable domain is NAGVMQNPRHLVRRRGQEARLRCSPMKGHSHVYWYRQLPEEGLKFMVYLQKENIIDESGMPKERFSAEFPKEGPSILRIQQVVRGDSAAYFCASSETGGSYTGELFFGEGSRLTVL.

The V call is TRBV7-2, the J call TRBJ1-1; the match to TRBD1 covers 9 bases. CDR1 is SGHTA and CDR2 is FQGNSA in the germline V gene. The CDR3 spans 14 residues. Germline trimming cut 10 bases from V and 0 bases from J; bases unmatched to any gene: 6. Here the CDR3 reads CATQGANMNTEAFF. The DNA for the CDR3 is TGTGCCACACAGGGGGCGAACATGAACACTGAAGCTTTCTTT.

The chain recombines TRBV10-1 with TRBJ2-2; 7 bases agree with TRBD2. Germline CDR1 is WNHNN and CDR2 is SYGVQD (reference sequence). J was trimmed by 2 bases and V by 2 bases; bases with no gene match: 2. This CDR3 contains 15 residues. This CDR3 is CASSEGTTNTGELFF. The DNA of the CDR3 is TGCGCCAGCAGTGAGGGGACTACTAACACCGGGGAGCTGTTTTTT.

The chain joins TRBV5-1 to TRBJ2-1; D gene ambiguous. V dropped 0 bases and J dropped 9 bases, with 7 bases sitting between them. Per germline, CDR1 SGHRS and CDR2 YFSETQ. This CDR3 comprises 12 residues. The CDR3 loop is CASSLGELEQFF. The CDR3 nucleotides read TGCGCCAGCAGCTTGGGCGAACTTGAGCAGTTCTTC.

The rearrangement uses TRBV30 and TRBJ2-3, with 7 bases lining up with TRBD2. Germline V gene data show CDR1 as GTSNPN and CDR2 as SVGIG (reference sequence). CDR3 length: 13 residues. The trim removed 8 bases at V and 1 base at J, leaving 6 bases unmatched. CDR3 DNA sequence: TGTGCCGTCTCTGCGGGGGGCACAGATACGCAGTATTTT. Residues: CAVSAGGTDTQYF.

The chain employs TRBV5-6 and TRBJ1-3; the D is unclear. Trimming stripped 1 base from V and 1 base from J, with 6 bases between. CDR1 is SGHDT, CDR2 YYEEEE, per germline. The CDR3 has 14 residues. CDR3 loop: CASSLSGSGNTIYF. In DNA form, the CDR3 reads TGTGCCAGCAGCTTGTCCGGTTCTGGAAACACCATATATTTT.

This clone has only a few counts. The chain employs TRBV7-8 and TRBJ1-5; 9 bases are shared with TRBD1. V was pared by 4 bases and J by 4 bases, with 5 bases of the junction left unmatched. CDR1 is SGHVS and CDR2 is FQNEAQ in the germline V gene. The CDR3 is 15 amino acids. Here the CDR3 reads CASSSGGTGNQPQHF. In nucleotides, the CDR3 is TGTGCCAGCAGCTCGGGCGGGACAGGGAATCAGCCCCAGCATTTT.

This chain connects TRBV30 to TRBJ2-1; a possible D gene is TRBD2 (7 bases). The CDR3 is made up of 13 amino acids. Germline CDR1 and CDR2: GTSNPN and SVGIG (reference sequence). Trimming pared 0 bases from V and 9 bases from J, leaving 12 bases between. For the CDR3, the DNA is TGTGCCTGGAGTGTCGAGGGAGGGGGTGAGCAGTTCTTC. Translating gives CAWSVEGGGEQFF. Using reference TRBV30 and TRBJ2-1 for the parts outside the CDR3, the full variable domain is SQTIHQWPATLVQPVGSPLSLECTVEGTSNPNLYWYRQAAGRGLQLLFYSVGIGQISSEVPQNLSASRPQDRQFILSSKKLLLSDSGFYLCAWSVEGGGEQFFGPGTRLTVL.

The CDR3 coding sequence is TGTGCCTGGAGTGTGTCCAGCTCTGGGGCCAACGTCCTGACTTTC. Encoded protein: CAWSVSSSGANVLTF. This rearrangement joins TRBV30 to TRBJ2-6; no clear D gene. V dropped 0 bases and J dropped 0 bases, with 6 bases sitting between them. Germline V lookup: CDR1 GTSNPN, CDR2 SVGIG (reference sequence). CDR3 length: 15 amino acids.

The chain links TRBV5-1 to TRBJ2-2; D remains ambiguous. V was clipped by 2 bases and J by 7 bases, with 9 bases between them. CDR1 SGHRS and CDR2 YFSETQ come from the germline V gene. The CDR3 runs to 13 residues. CDR3 region: CASSLEPFGELFF. The CDR3 DNA follows: TGCGCCAGCAGCTTAGAGCCATTCGGGGAGCTGTTTTTT.

The table lists this clone with a few counts. This chain uses TRBV4-2 with TRBJ1-1; D is ambiguous. The CDR3 is 15 amino acids. Germline CDR1 reads LGHNA; CDR2 reads YNFKEQ. V was trimmed by 4 bases and J by 5 bases, leaving 17 bases between them. The CDR3 sequence: CASSPSVSEQTEAFF. The DNA of the CDR3 is TGTGCCAGCAGCCCCTCAGTCAGCGAGCAAACTGAAGCTTTCTTT.

This chain uses TRBV5-8 with TRBJ2-5; 15 positions match TRBD2. The J segment lost 2 bases and the V segment lost 3 bases, leaving 5 bases of the junction unmatched. The CDR3 runs to 17 residues. Per the germline V gene, CDR1 is SGHTS and CDR2 is YDEGEE. CDR3 coding DNA: TGTGCCAGCAGCTGGGGACTAGCGGGAGGAAGGCAAGAGACCCAGTACTTC. This sequence encodes CASSWGLAGGRQETQYF.

The gene calls are TRBV7-2 and TRBJ2-7; 9 bases agree with TRBD2. The ends lost 5 bases at V and 6 bases at J; junction bases unmatched: 11. Germline V gene sequence: CDR1 SGHTA, CDR2 FQGNSA. The CDR3 consists of 15 residues. CDR3 residues: CASSPAGGGALEQYF. The CDR3 DNA sequence: TGTGCCAGCAGCCCCGCCGGCGGGGGGGCCCTCGAGCAGTACTTC.

This chain links TRBV27 with TRBJ2-1; 9 nucleotides line up with TRBD2. The germline V gene encodes CDR1 MNHEY and CDR2 SMNVEV (reference sequence). Trimming cost V 8 bases and J 8 bases; bases outside gene matches: 13. The CDR3 is made up of 15 amino acids. CDR3 residues: CASPLVAGGLDEQFF. The DNA of the CDR3 is TGTGCCAGCCCTTTAGTGGCGGGAGGGCTCGATGAGCAGTTCTTC.

The chain links TRBV6-1 to TRBJ1-2; 7 bases agree with TRBD1. The CDR3 is 15 residues long. V shed 6 bases, J shed 1 base, and the junction held 8 bases outside the gene matches. Germline V gives CDR1 MNHNS, CDR2 SASEGT. The CDR3 region has the DNA TGTGCCAGCAGGGAGCGACAGGGCATTAACTATGGCTACACCTTC. Translating gives CASRERQGINYGYTF.

J is TRBJ1-2 and V is TRBV18; 12 nucleotides match TRBD1. This CDR3 contains 15 residues. The J segment lost 5 bases and the V segment lost 3 bases, leaving 4 bases of the junction unmatched. Per germline, CDR1 KGHSH and CDR2 LQKENI. CDR3 loop: CASSPGTGGVYGYTF. CDR3 in DNA: TGTGCCAGCTCACCTGGGACAGGGGGCGTTTATGGCTACACCTTC.

The rearrangement joins TRBV7-8 to TRBJ1-1; 8 bases align to TRBD1. V dropped 5 bases and J dropped 0; count of bases not matched to a gene: 11. The CDR3 spans 17 residues. CDR1 SGHVS and CDR2 FQNEAQ come from the germline V gene. DNA of the CDR3: TGTGCCAGCAGCCTACGAACCGGGACAGGACTGAACACTGAAGCTTTCTTT. Protein sequence: CASSLRTGTGLNTEAFF.